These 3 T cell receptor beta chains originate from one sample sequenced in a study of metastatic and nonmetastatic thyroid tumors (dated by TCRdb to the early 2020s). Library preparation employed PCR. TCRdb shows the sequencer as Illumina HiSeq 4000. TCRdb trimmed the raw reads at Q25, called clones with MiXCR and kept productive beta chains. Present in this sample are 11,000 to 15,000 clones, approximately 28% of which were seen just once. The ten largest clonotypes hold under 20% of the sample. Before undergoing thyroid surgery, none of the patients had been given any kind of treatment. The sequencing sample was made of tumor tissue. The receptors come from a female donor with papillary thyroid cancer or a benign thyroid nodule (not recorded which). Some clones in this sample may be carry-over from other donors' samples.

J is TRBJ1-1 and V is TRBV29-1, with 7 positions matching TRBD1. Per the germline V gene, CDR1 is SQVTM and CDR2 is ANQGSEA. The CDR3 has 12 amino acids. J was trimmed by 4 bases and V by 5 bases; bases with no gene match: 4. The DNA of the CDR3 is TGCAGCGTTCTGACAGGGTCCACTGAAGCTTTCTTT. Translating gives CSVLTGSTEAFF.

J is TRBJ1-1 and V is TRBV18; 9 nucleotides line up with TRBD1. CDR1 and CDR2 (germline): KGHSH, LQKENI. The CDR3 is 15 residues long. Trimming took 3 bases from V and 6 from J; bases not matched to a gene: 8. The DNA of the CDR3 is TGTGCCAGCTCACCTCGGGGACAGGGTAGTGCTGAAGCTTTCTTT. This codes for CASSPRGQGSAEAFF.

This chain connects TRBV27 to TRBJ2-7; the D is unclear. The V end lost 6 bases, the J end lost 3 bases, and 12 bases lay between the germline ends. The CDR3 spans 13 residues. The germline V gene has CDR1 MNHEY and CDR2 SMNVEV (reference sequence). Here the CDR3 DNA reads TGTGCCAGCAGCTTCAGTCATCTCTACGAGCAGTACTTC. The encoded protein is CASSFSHLYEQYF.